The clone carrying this T cell receptor (beta chain) was found a few times. Its antigen is unidentified. This entry belongs to a study of cytomegalovirus exposure and HLA in healthy donors. Trimming took 6 bases from V and 6 from J, leaving 12 bases between them. Germline V gene lookup returns CDR1 MNHEY and CDR2 SVGAGI. The CDR3 runs 14 residues. Primers included in the PCR were 60 Vbeta and 13 Jbeta primers. The repertoire was sequenced with immunoSEQ multiplex PCR; TCRdb's copy has only in-frame clones and lacks some. The sample yields 90,000 to 120,000 clones, 65% to 85% seen once. Findings and caveats of the study: Generally TCR sequences proved uncommon, though certain public TCRs appeared in numerous donors.

The rearrangement joins TRBV6-5 to TRBJ1-6; D remains ambiguous. The specimen was PBMCs. This clonotype originated in a man between 18 and 35 years old in good health and CMV-seronegative. In DNA form, the CDR3 reads TGTGCCAGCAGCGTCCCTCACTCTAATTCACCCCTCCACTTT. Translated, it gives CASSVPHSNSPLHF.